These 5 T cell receptor beta chains came from one sample sequenced in a study of TIL therapy for anti-PD-1-resistant metastatic lung cancer (dated by TCRdb to the early 2020s). Using bias-controlled multiplex PCR with the immunoSEQ v3 hsTCRB kit, the TCR beta CDR3 regions were amplified from genomic DNA. TCRdb retrieved this table from immuneACCESS and kept in-frame rearrangements only. Not all clones are present; in checked studies, unresolved V genes account for under half, and no reason is known for the remainder. Within this sample are over 6,000 clones, with around three fifths of them counted one time only. The top ten clones comprise around a sixth of the sample. In light of the paper, this sample's time point label describes: pre-treatment sample, taken before nivolumab and TIL therapy. The baseline tumor samples were excised metastases, mostly pleural nodules or supraclavicular lymph nodes, taken from the same resection that was used to grow TIL.

The sample consisted of tumor tissue, taken at baseline. These receptors all come from a person aged 25 to 80 with non-small cell lung cancer.

This clone occurred once. V and J are TRBV6-5 and TRBJ1-2; weak D call: TRBD1 (5 bases). Germline CDR1 is MNHEY and CDR2 is SVGAGI. This CDR3 spans 11 amino acids. The V end lost 9 bases, the J end lost 7 bases, and 12 bases lay between the germline ends. CDR3 sequence: CARGEVIGYTF. The CDR3 region has the DNA TGTGCCAGGGGGGAGGTAATTGGCTACACCTTC.

This chain uses TRBV27 with TRBJ2-3; 8 nucleotides align to TRBD2. Germline values: CDR1 MNHEY, CDR2 SMNVEV (reference sequence). J was trimmed by 1 base and V by 2 bases; bases with no gene match: 2. The CDR3 is 15 amino acids. The CDR3 reads CASSLGRGGTDTQYF. CDR3 coding DNA: TGTGCCAGCAGTTTAGGGCGGGGGGGCACAGATACGCAGTATTTT.

In its sample, this clone was seen once. This chain uses TRBV5-1 with TRBJ1-2, with D maybe TRBD1 (6 bases). The CDR3 contains 18 residues. Germline-derived CDR1 and CDR2 are SGHRS and YFSETQ. Trimming took off 0 bases at V and 0 bases at J, with 18 bases between the two ends. The CDR3 nucleotides are TGCGCCAGCAGCTTGGCAGCGGGGGGCCCTAACCCTAACTATGGCTACACCTTC. It translates to CASSLAAGGPNPNYGYTF.

This clone is categorized as medium-sized. The rearrangement joins TRBV30 to TRBJ1-5, with D unclear. CDR3 length: 12 amino acids. Trimming cost V 7 bases and J 9 bases, with 16 bases left between them. Per germline, CDR1 GTSNPN and CDR2 SVGIG (reference sequence). This CDR3 is CASGPANWPQHF. The CDR3, as DNA: TGTGCCTCTGGTCCGGCAAACTGGCCCCAGCATTTT.

This chain uses TRBV4-3 with TRBJ2-1; D call uncertain. Germline CDR1 and CDR2: LGHNA and YSLEER. This CDR3 is 15 amino acids long. V lost 0 bases to trimming and J lost 7 bases, with 13 bases between them. This chain's CDR3 is CASSQDPSKTNEQFF. CDR3 DNA: TGCGCCAGCAGCCAAGATCCAAGTAAGACTAATGAGCAGTTCTTC.